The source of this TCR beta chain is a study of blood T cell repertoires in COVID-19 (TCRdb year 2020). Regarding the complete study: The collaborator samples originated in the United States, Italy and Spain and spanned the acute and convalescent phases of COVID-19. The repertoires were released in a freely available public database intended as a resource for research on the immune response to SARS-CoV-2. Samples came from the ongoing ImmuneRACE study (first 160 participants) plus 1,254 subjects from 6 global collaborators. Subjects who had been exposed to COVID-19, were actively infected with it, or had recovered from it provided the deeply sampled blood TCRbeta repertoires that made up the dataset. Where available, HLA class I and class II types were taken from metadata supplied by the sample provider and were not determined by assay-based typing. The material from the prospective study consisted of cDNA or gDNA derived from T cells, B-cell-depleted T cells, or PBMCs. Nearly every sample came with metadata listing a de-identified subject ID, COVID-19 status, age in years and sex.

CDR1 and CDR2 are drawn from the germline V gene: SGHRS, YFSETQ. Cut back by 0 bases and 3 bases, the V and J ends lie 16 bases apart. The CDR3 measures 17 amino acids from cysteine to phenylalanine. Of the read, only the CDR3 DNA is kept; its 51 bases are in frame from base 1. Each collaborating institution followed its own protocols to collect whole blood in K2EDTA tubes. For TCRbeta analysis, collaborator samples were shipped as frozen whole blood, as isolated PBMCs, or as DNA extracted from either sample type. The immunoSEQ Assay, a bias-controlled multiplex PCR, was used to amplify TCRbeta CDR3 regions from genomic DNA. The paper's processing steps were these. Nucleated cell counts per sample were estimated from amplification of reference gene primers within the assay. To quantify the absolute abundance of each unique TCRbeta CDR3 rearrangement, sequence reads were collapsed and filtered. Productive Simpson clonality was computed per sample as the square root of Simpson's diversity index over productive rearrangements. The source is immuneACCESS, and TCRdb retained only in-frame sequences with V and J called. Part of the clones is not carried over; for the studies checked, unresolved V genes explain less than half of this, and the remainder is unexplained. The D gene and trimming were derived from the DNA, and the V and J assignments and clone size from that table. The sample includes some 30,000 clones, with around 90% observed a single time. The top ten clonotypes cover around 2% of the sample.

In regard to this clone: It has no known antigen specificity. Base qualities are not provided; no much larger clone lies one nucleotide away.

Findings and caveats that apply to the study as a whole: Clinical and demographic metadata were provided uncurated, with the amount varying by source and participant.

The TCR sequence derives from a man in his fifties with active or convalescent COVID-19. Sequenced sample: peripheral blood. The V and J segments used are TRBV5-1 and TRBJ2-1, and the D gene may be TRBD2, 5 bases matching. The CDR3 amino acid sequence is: CASSLESSPSYYNEQFF. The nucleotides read TGCGCCAGCAGCTTGGAGTCTAGCCCTTCTTACTACAATGAGCAGTTCTTC.